This T cell receptor (beta chain) emerged from a study of CD8+ T cells in alopecia areata. At the level of the study: Treatment of the treated patients consisted of oral tofacitinib, 5 to 10 mg twice daily. Study-wide findings and caveats: Numerous clones, expanded in lesions, remained in scalp and blood during tofacitinib. Sharing of TCR sequences between patients (possibly for HLA-related reasons) was less clear than in mice.

In regard to this clone: Its antigen is not identified.

RNA was isolated and reverse transcribed to cDNA, the sequencing template. TCRdb keeps only in-frame clones here, not all; method: immunoSEQ multiplex PCR. The top ten hold around 10% of the sample, which has about 180,000 clones, 40% to 65% seen once. Treatment given: oral pan-JAK inhibitor, 5-10 mg twice daily. Sorting separated CD4+ and CD8+ T cells out of PBMCs. The sample consisted of CD8+ T cells sorted from blood, taken at week 52, from a patient treated with tofacitinib. The TCR sequence derives from a human donor with alopecia areata.

In nucleotides, the CDR3 is TGTGCCTGGAGTACCTCAGGACAGGCTGGAAACACCATATATTTT. Translation: CAWSTSGQAGNTIYF. The J gene is TRBJ1-3, the V gene TRBV30, with 7 bases that match TRBD1. J gave up 2 bases and V 2 bases, and 6 bases lay outside the gene matches. This CDR3 has 15 residues. Germline CDR1 reads GTSNPN; CDR2 reads SVGIG (reference sequence).